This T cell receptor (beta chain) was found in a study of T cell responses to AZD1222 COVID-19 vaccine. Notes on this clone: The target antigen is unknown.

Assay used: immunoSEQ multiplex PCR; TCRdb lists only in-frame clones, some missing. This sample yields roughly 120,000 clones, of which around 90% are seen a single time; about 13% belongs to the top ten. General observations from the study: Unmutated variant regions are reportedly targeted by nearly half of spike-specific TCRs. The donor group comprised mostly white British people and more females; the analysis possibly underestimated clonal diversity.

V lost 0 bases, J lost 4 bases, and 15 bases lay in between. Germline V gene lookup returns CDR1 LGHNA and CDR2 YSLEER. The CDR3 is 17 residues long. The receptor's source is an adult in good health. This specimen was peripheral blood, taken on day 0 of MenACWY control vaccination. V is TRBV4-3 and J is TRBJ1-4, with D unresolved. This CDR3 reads CASSQDKVGQFNEKLFF. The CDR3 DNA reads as TGCGCCAGCAGCCAAGATAAGGTTGGGCAGTTTAATGAAAAACTGTTTTTT.